Detailed here is one T cell receptor (beta chain). Which antigen it targets is not known. Base qualities were left out, and no much larger clone turns up one base away. What this sample's treatment or condition label stands for: 15 to 20 received Ad26.COV2.S at low or high dose, single or two shots; 5 received placebo; per-sample allocation not given. Repertoires of vaccine and placebo recipients were sequenced from samples collected on day 63 after the first injection. In Cohort 1b, about 27 adults aged 18-55 years were enrolled at a single site in Boston, USA, between 29 July and 7 August 2020. Ad26.COV2.S was a replication-incompetent adenovirus type 26 vector expressing a prefusion-stabilized SARS-CoV-2 spike protein from the original Wuhan strain. These data come from a study of Ad26.COV2.S vaccination and SARS-CoV-2 variants (dated by TCRdb to about 2021). Looking at the study overall: Vaccine-arm donors came from COV1001, a multicentre, randomized, double-blind, placebo-controlled phase I-IIa trial of Ad26.COV2.S in healthy adults. Dosing of Ad26.COV2.S was intramuscular, at either 5x10^10 or 1x10^11 viral particles, delivered as one shot or as two shots spaced 56 days apart. TCRbeta repertoire sequencing served as the tool for gauging how specific and how broad the SARS-CoV-2-reactive T cell receptors were following Ad26.COV2.S vaccination. The TCR-sequenced set comprised roughly 30 samples: around 20 Ad26.COV2.S vaccine recipients, 5 placebo recipients and 8 SARS-CoV-2 convalescent individuals. Trial participants were randomized into five groups of five, in which low-dose or high-dose Ad26.COV2.S was given once or twice, or placebo was given on both occasions. Investigators remained blinded to trial group allocation during experiments and outcome assessment.

TCRbeta CDR3 regions were sequenced with the immunoSEQ Assay. After extraction, genomic DNA underwent amplification by bias-controlled multiplex PCR, followed by high-throughput sequencing. The original pipeline was this. To quantify the absolute abundance of every unique TCRbeta CDR3 region, sequences were collapsed and filtered. Usable DNA was measured by amplifying reference genes present in all nucleated cells, and TCRbeta template counts were normalized to that usable DNA to estimate T cell fraction. Repertoire TCRs were annotated as SARS-CoV-2-specific when V gene, CDR3 amino acid sequence and J gene were exactly matched to a known reactive TCR set. The reference SARS-CoV-2 TCR set came from MIRA and was filtered for enrichment in COVID-19-positive ImmuneCODE repertoires, removing public or cross-reactive TCRs. Using the MIRA antigens, annotated TCRs were further analysed by specific ORF or by position within an ORF. Depth was the summed frequency of annotated unique rearrangements, while breadth was defined as annotated unique rearrangements over total unique productive rearrangements. Two-sided Wilcoxon rank-sum tests were applied when comparing TCR breadth between groups. Not all clones reach the TCRdb copy of this immuneACCESS table, which keeps in-frame sequences only. Checked studies attribute under half of the gap to unresolved V genes and leave the rest unexplained. V and J calls and clone size are those listed in that table; D and trimming were worked out from the DNA. Here the sample has some 460,000 clones; about 88% occur a single time. The ten biggest clones cover 1.7% of the sample.

General findings and caveats noted by the study authors: Substantial breadth of spike-specific CD8+ and CD4+ T cell responses was reported after vaccination. It was noted by the authors that total T cell responses may have been underestimated by the TCR breadth and depth analyses. Non-spike TCR breadth was comparable between vaccine and placebo recipients, consistent with the vaccine containing only spike. Ad26.COV2.S recipients had higher spike-specific TCR breadth than placebo recipients (P = 0.0014). The study lacked the statistical power to compare responses across vaccine doses or regimens.

This clonotype was sampled from a person between 18 and 65 years old who received the Ad26.COV2.S COVID-19 vaccine or a placebo. The source was peripheral blood, collected in a trial of Ad26.COV2.S vaccine versus placebo.

The nucleotide sequence reads as follows: TGTGCCAGCAGCTTATCTAGATCCGATGAGCAGTTCTTC. Its protein product is CASSLSRSDEQFF. Rearrangement joined TRBV7-2 to TRBJ2-1, with the D segment identity uncertain. V sheds 2 bases and J sheds 8 bases, leaving 10 bases between their ends. The CDR3, from cysteine to phenylalanine, totals 13 residues. Solely the CDR3 DNA is kept, with 39 bases framed from the first base. CDR1 SGHTA and CDR2 FQGNSA are derived from the germline V gene.